This is a list of T cell receptor beta chains from one sample in a study of breast tumors, draining lymph nodes, adjacent tissues. A single record per CDR3 protein comes from TCRdb applying MiXCR to the multiplex PCR reads. The repertoire holds roughly 260,000 distinct CDR3 sequences, with over 30% as singletons. The sample comprised axillary lymph node tissue. These TCRs come from a female donor with breast cancer. Some clones in this sample may be carry-over from other donors' samples. The CDR3 runs from the conserved cysteine through the conserved F or W.

V,J,CDR3
TRBV6-5,TRBJ2-3,CASSSFLAGGRQDTQYF
TRBV7-3,TRBJ2-3,CASSLGDAYGTDTQYF
TRBV2,TRBJ1-2,CASSVGQGVGYGYTF
TRBV4-1,TRBJ2-5,CASSRSLTSRRDPRTSGETQYF
TRBV5-1,TRBJ2-1,CASSLALAGVNEQFF
TRBV7-9,TRBJ1-2,CASSLEVGYGYTF
TRBV29-1,TRBJ1-4,CSVWDRVSRKLFF
TRBV29-1,TRBJ2-7,CSVLRAHLRAYEQYF
TRBV2,TRBJ1-2,CASSRQDPYGYTF
TRBV7-3,TRBJ1-3,CASSNAGGNGNTIYF
TRBV5-4,TRBJ2-5,CASSPPMGGQETQYF
TRBV6-4,TRBJ2-2,CASSDGAGITGELFF
TRBV20-1,TRBJ1-2,CSVPGQLTATYGYTF
TRBV9,TRBJ2-5,CASSEGTAATQETQYF
TRBV14,TRBJ2-1,CASSQDLPKEIYEQFF
TRBV20-1,TRBJ1-4,CSAAQFWGRRDEKLFF
TRBV6-1,TRBJ1-6,CASRPEGSYNSPLHF
TRBV6-7,TRBJ2-3,CASSQDMDKPDAQYF
TRBV10-3,TRBJ1-2,CAISETDYYGYTF
TRBV5-5,TRBJ2-2,CASSRDTPTGELFF
TRBV6-4,TRBJ2-1,CASSESGAHNEQFF
TRBV25-1,TRBJ1-4,CASRPTGGEKLFF
TRBV9,TRBJ1-2,CASSVGGGAGYGYTF
TRBV20-1,TRBJ1-2,CSAPRQGANYGYTF
TRBV2,TRBJ1-1,CASEIGSLGEAFF